A selection of T cell receptor beta chains follows, all from one sample in a study of blood T cell repertoires in COVID-19. Profiled with immunoSEQ multiplex PCR; TCRdb holds only in-frame clones, not every one. The profile shows 75,000 to 95,000 clones, 82% of them singletons. Sequenced sample: peripheral blood. All receptors come from a human donor in a cohort sampled during active COVID-19. CDR3s include the opening cysteine and the closing phenylalanine or tryptophan. The order of the fields is V gene, clone size, J gene, CDR3 protein. Not all rows give a size; the values are once, few, many and, for expanded clones, a class.

>TRBV6-5|once|TRBJ1-2
CATLPPGQGGGYTF
>TRBV5-6|-|TRBJ2-7
CASSAGPGQGASYEQYF
>TRBV5-4|-|TRBJ2-5
CASSLEGDGETQYF
>TRBV24-1|-|TRBJ2-5
CATSTGGQETQYF
>TRBV7-6|-|TRBJ1-2
CASSLGGLANYGYTF
>TRBV21-1|-|TRBJ2-7
CASSNPILRRGVDEQYF
>TRBV7-9|-|TRBJ2-7
CASSPEGDEQYF
>TRBV19|once|TRBJ1-5
CASSIRRGTGGGNQPQHF
>TRBV5-1|-|TRBJ2-1
CASSPPTPNEQFF
>TRBV4-1|-|TRBJ2-3
CASSHGTGIGTDTQYF
>TRBV6-6|-|TRBJ2-5
CASSLSGTMQETQYF
>TRBV5-1|-|TRBJ2-5
CASSLEAGGPETQYF
>TRBV5-1|-|TRBJ1-3
CASSLGGGLPSGNTIYF
>TRBV6-1|-|TRBJ2-3
CASSDTWEGLTDTQYF
>TRBV27|once|TRBJ2-3
CASSPGAGLTDTQYF
>TRBV19|-|TRBJ2-1
CASKVAGGPYNEQFF
>TRBV29-1|-|TRBJ2-5
CSVIPGQRETQYF
>TRBV7-3|-|TRBJ1-2
CASSSDREGGYTF
>TRBV6-5|-|TRBJ2-7
CASTSGGTWEQYF
>TRBV6-5|-|TRBJ1-1
CASSKQGALGTEAFF
>TRBV5-1|-|TRBJ2-7
CASSSYGSYEQYF
>TRBV19|-|TRBJ1-5
CASSSQGGLDQPQHF
>TRBV27|-|TRBJ1-5
CASSLSGQGQPQHF
>TRBV29-1|-|TRBJ2-1
CSVRTGEQFF
>TRBV5-1|-|TRBJ1-1
CASSLGNRGNYEAFF
>TRBV23-1|-|TRBJ2-7
CASSQYPTGGYEQYF
>TRBV6-2/TRBV6-3|-|TRBJ2-3
CASSYPRTSGVLDTQYF
>TRBV6-5|-|TRBJ2-5
CASIPGQGGTQYF
>TRBV5-5|-|TRBJ2-1
CASSFGTGVQFF
>TRBV6-6|once|TRBJ2-3
CASSGLGQGRDTQYF
>TRBV5-4|-|TRBJ2-5
CASSPEAGGETQYF
>TRBV18|-|TRBJ2-1
CASSPQGQGYNEQFF
>TRBV19|-|TRBJ2-6
CASSGGEIVLTF
>TRBV27|-|TRBJ1-6
CASSFEGANSPLHF
>TRBV3-1/TRBV3-2|few|TRBJ1-2
CASSQEADRAGYGYTF
>TRBV7-8|-|TRBJ1-4
CASSFGRVLTTNEKLFF
>TRBV6-6|-|TRBJ2-7
CASSYSGRTGGGEQYF
>TRBV11-3|-|TRBJ2-2
CASSQTSGVNTGELFF
>TRBV5-4|-|TRBJ1-1
CASSSSGNTEAFF
>TRBV5-1|-|TRBJ2-1
CASSLGFTDEQFF
>TRBV5-1|-|TRBJ1-3
CASSLGGDTIYF
>TRBV5-1|-|TRBJ2-2
CASSLGLAGGHGELFF